This T cell receptor (beta chain) comes out of a study of blood T cells in healthy people across ages. As to this clonotype: The antigen is undetermined.

It was with a sample-barcoded 5' primer and a J-beta primer mix that a second PCR of about 6 to 11 cycles was run. Each CDR3 protein is one row after TCRdb ran MiXCR on the 5' RACE reads. This sample has about 1.4 million distinct CDR3 sequences, with roughly 64% found just once. Broader study findings: Measured against age, TCR beta diversity per million T cells decreased in a roughly linear manner.

This sequence was found in a man aged 18 to 29 in good health. Sequencing was done on a sample of blood.

The CDR3 sequence: CSAADRKSYNEQYF. CDR3 coding DNA: TGCAGTGCTGCTGACAGGAAATCCTACAATGAGCAGTACTTC. The chain uses TRBV20-1 and TRBJ2-1; perhaps TRBD1 as D (6 bases). TRBJ2-7 explains the end of the DNA better; the J call may be wrong. CDR3 length: 14 amino acids. Germline lookup yields CDR1 DFQATT and CDR2 SNEGSKA (reference sequence).